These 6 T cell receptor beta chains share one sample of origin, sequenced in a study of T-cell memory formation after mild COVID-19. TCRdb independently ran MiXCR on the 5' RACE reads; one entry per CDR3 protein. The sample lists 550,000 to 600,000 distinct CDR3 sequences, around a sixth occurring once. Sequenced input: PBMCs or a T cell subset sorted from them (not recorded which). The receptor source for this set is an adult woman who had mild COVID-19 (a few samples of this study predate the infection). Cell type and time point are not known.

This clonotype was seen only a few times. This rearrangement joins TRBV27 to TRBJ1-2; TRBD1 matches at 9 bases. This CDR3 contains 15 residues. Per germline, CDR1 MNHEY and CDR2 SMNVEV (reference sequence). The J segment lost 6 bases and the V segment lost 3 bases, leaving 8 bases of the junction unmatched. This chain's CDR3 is CASSFSGDRENGYTF. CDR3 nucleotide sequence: TGTGCCAGCAGTTTCAGTGGGGACAGGGAAAATGGCTACACCTTC.

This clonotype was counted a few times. CDR3 DNA: TGTGCCAGCAGTTATCTAGCGGGGCAGGACGAGCAGTACTTC. Amino acid sequence: CASSYLAGQDEQYF. The chain recombines TRBV6-2 or TRBV6-3 with TRBJ2-7; the match to TRBD2 covers 9 bases. In germline, CDR1 is MNHEY, CDR2 SVGEGT. Losses at the gene ends were 3 bases for V and 5 bases for J; bases not matched to a gene: 5. The CDR3 totals 14 residues.

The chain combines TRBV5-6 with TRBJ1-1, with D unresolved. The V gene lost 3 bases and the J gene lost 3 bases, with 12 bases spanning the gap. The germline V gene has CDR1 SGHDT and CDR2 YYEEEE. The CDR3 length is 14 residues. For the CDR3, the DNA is TGTGCCAGCAGCTCCAGCATGAGGGACACTGAAGCTTTCTTT. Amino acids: CASSSSMRDTEAFF.

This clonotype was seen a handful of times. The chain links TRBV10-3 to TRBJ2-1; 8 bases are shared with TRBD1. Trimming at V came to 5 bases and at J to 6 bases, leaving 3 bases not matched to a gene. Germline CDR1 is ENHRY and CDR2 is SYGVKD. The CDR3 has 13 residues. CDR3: CAISSDRGNEQFF. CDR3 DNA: TGTGCCATCAGTTCTGACAGGGGCAATGAGCAGTTCTTC.

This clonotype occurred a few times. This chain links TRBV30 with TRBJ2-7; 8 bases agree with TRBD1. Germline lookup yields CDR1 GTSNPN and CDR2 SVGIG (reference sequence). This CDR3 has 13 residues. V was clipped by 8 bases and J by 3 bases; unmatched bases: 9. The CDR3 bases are TGTGCCGTGTCCCCAGACAGGGGCTACGAGCAGTACTTC. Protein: CAVSPDRGYEQYF.

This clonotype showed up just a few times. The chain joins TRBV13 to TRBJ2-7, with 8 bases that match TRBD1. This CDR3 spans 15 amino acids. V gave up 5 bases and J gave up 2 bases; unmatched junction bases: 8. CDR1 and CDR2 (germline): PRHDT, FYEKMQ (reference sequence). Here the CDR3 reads CASSTDRVDPYEQYF. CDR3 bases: TGTGCCAGCAGCACGGACAGGGTAGATCCCTACGAGCAGTACTTC. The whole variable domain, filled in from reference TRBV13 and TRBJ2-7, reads AAGVIQSPRHLIKEKRETATLKCYPIPRHDTVYWYQQGPGQDPQFLISFYEKMQSDKGSIPDRFSAQQFSDYHSELNMSSLELGDSALYFCASSTDRVDPYEQYFGPGTRLTVT.